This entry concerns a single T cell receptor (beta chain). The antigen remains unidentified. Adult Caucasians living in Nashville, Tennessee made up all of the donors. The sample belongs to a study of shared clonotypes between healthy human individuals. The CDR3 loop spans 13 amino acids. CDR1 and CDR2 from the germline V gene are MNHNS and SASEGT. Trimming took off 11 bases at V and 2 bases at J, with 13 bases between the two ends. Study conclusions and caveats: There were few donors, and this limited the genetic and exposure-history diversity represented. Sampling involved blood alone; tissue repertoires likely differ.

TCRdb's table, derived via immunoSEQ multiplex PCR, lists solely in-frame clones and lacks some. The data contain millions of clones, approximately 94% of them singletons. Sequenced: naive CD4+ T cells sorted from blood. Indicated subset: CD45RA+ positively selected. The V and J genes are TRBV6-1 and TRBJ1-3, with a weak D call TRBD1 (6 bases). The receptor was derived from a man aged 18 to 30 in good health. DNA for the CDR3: TGTGCCGGGACACCGGGGGCTGGAAACACCATATATTTT. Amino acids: CAGTPGAGNTIYF.